The sequence of this T cell receptor (beta chain) was determined in a study of response to subunit inactivated influenza vaccine. Study-wide results and limits: Each seasonal flu vaccination may recruit only limited new T cells, authors suggested.

This clonotype was detected ten times or more. Its antigen is undetermined. This CDR3 is 15 amino acids long. The ends were cut back, 8 bases at V and 4 bases at J, with 19 bases in the middle. Each CDR3 protein is one row after TCRdb ran MiXCR on the RT-PCR reads. The table has 610,000 or so distinct CDR3 sequences, 13% to 15% seen once. The J gene is TRBJ2-3, the V gene TRBV12-3 or TRBV12-4, with a possible D match to TRBD1 (5 bases). The sequencing here drew on PBMCs from blood, taken about 11 days after vaccination. The source of this sequence is a man aged 50-59 years who received an inactivated influenza vaccine. The CDR3 here is CASRTAAGISDTQYF. As DNA, the CDR3 is TGTGCCAGCCGTACCGCGGCAGGGATATCAGATACGCAGTATTTT.